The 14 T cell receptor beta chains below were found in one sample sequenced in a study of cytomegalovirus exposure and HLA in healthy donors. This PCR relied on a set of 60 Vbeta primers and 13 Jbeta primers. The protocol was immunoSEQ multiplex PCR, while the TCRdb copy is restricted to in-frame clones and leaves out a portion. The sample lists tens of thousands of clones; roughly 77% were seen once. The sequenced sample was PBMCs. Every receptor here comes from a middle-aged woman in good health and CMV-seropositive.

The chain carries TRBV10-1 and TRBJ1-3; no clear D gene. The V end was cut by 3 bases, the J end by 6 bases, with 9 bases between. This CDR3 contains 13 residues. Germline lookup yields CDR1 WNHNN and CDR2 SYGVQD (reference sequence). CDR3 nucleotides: TGCGCCAGCAGTGAACGGGGTACAAACACCATATATTTT. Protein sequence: CASSERGTNTIYF.

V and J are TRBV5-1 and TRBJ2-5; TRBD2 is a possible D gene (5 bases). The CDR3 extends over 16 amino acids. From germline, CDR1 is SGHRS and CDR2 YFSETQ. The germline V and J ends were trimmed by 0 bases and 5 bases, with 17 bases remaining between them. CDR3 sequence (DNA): TGCGCCAGCAGCTTGGTCGCACGTGTTTCGGGGGAGACCCAGTACTTC. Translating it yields CASSLVARVSGETQYF.

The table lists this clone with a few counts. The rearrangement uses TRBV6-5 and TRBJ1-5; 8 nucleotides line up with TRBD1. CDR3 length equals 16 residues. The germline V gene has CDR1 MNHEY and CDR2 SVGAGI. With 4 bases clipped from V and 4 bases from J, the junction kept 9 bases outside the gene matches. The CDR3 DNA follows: TGTGCCAGCAGTTTCGGGACAGGTTTGGGGAATCAGCCCCAGCATTTT. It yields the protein CASSFGTGLGNQPQHF.

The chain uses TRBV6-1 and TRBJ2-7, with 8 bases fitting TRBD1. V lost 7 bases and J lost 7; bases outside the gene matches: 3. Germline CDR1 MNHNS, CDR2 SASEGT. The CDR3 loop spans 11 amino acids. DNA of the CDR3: TGTGCCAGCACGGACAGGGAAGAGCAGTACTTC. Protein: CASTDREEQYF.

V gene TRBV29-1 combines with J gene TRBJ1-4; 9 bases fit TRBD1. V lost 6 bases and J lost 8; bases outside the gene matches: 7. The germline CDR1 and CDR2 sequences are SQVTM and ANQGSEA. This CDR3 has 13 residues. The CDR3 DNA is TGCAGCGTACAGGGGGCGATAGGGGAAAAACTGTTTTTT. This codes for CSVQGAIGEKLFF.

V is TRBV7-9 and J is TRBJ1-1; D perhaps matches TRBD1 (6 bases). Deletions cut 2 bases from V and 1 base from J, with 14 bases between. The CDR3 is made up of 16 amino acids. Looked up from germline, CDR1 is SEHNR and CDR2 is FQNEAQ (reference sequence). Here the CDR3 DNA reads TGTGCCAGCAGCTTAACGGGGGGCCTTGGGAACACTGAAGCTTTCTTT. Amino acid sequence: CASSLTGGLGNTEAFF.

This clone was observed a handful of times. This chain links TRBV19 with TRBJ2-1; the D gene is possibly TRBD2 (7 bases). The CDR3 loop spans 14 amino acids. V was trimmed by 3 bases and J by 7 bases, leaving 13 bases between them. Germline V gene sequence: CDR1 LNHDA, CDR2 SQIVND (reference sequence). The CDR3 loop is CASSMGRGGNEQFF. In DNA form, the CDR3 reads TGTGCCAGTAGTATGGGCAGGGGAGGGAATGAGCAGTTCTTC.

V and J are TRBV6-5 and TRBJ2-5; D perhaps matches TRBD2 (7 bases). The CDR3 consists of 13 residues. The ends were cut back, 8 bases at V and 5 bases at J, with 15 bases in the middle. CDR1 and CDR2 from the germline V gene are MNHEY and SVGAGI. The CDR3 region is CASSPWGGETQYF. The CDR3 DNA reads TGTGCCAGCTCTCCGTGGGGGGGCGAGACCCAGTACTTC.

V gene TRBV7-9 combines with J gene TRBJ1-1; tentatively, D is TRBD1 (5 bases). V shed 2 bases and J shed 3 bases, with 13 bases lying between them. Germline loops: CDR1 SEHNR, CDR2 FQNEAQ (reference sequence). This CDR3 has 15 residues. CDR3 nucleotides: TGTGCCAGCAGCTTACCCGGTTACAGGCACACTGAAGCTTTCTTT. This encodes CASSLPGYRHTEAFF. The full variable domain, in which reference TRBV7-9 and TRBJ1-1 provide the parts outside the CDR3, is DTGVSQNPRHKITKRGQNVTFRCDPISEHNRLYWYRQTLGQGPEFLTYFQNEAQLEKSRLLSDRFSAERPKGSFSTLEIQRTEQGDSAMYLCASSLPGYRHTEAFFGQGTRLTVV.

The CDR3 DNA follows: TGTGCCTGGAGTGTAGTTCGAGGGTCCCACGAGCAGTACTTC. Amino acid sequence: CAWSVVRGSHEQYF. This sequence joins TRBV30 and TRBJ2-7, with D perhaps TRBD2 (5 bases). Trimming left V 0 bases short and J 5 bases short, with 14 bases between. CDR1 and CDR2 from the germline V gene are GTSNPN and SVGIG (reference sequence). The CDR3 consists of 14 residues.

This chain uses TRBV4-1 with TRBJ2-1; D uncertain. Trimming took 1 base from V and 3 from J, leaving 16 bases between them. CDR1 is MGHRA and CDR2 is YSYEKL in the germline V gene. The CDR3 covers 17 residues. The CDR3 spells CASSQGKVALLYNEQFF. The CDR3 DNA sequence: TGCGCCAGCAGCCAAGGGAAGGTAGCTCTACTCTACAATGAGCAGTTCTTC.

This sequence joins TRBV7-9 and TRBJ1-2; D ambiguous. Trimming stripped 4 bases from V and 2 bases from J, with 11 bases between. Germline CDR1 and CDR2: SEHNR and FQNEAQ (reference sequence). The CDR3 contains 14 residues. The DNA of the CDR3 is TGTGCCAGCAGCTCCCTCGGGGAGAACTATGGCTACACCTTC. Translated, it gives CASSSLGENYGYTF. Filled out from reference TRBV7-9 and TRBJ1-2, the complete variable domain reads DTGVSQNPRHKITKRGQNVTFRCDPISEHNRLYWYRQTLGQGPEFLTYFQNEAQLEKSRLLSDRFSAERPKGSFSTLEIQRTEQGDSAMYLCASSSLGENYGYTFGSGTRLTVV.

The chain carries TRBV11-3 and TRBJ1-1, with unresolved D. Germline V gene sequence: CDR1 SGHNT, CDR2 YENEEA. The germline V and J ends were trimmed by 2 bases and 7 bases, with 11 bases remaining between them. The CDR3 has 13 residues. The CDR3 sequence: CASSLFSGYEAFF. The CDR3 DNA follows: TGTGCCAGCAGCTTATTTTCGGGATATGAAGCTTTCTTT.

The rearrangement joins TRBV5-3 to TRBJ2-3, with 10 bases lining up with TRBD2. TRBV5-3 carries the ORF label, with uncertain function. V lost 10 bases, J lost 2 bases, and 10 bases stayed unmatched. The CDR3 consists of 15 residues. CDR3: CAGAGLAENTDTQYF. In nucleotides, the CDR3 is TGTGCCGGTGCCGGACTAGCGGAGAACACAGATACGCAGTATTTT.